The clone carrying this T cell receptor beta chain was detected only once. Here immunoSEQ multiplex PCR was the method, and the copy in TCRdb shows in-frame clones only, minus some. The sample consists of around 95,000 clones, approximately 91% of them appearing once. This specimen belongs to a study of T cell responses to AZD1222 COVID-19 vaccine. The CDR3 totals 13 residues. Germline loops: CDR1 MNHEY, CDR2 SVGAGI. Germline trimming cut 6 bases from V and 3 bases from J; bases unmatched to any gene: 2. The source material was peripheral blood, sampled on day 0 of AZD1222 vaccination. This chain links TRBV6-5 with TRBJ1-2; TRBD1 matches at 9 bases. The receptor was derived from an adult in good health. CDR3 in amino acids: CASRQGAHYGYTF. As DNA, the CDR3 is TGTGCCAGCAGACAGGGGGCTCACTATGGCTACACCTTC.